These 28 T cell receptor beta chains were all obtained from the same sample, sequenced in a study of identical twins. TCRdb independently ran MiXCR on the 5' RACE reads; one entry per CDR3 protein. The sample consists of more than 1.5 million distinct CDR3 sequences, about 30% of them appearing once. Sequencing was carried out using cord blood. The receptors were sampled from a newborn girl in good health.

The chain couples TRBV9 to TRBJ2-1; maybe TRBD1 (5 bases). The J call may be incorrect, as the DNA end agrees better with TRBJ2-7. The CDR3 has 15 residues. Per the germline V gene, CDR1 is SGDLS and CDR2 is YYNGEE. The chain's CDR3 is CASSVVRGEYNEQYF. The CDR3 coding sequence is TGTGCCAGCAGCGTAGTAAGGGGCGAGTACAATGAGCAGTACTTC.

The chain recombines TRBV7-8 with TRBJ1-1; a possible D gene is TRBD1 (5 bases). Germline CDR1 is SGHVS and CDR2 is FQNEAQ. Deletions cut 2 bases from V and 0 bases from J, with 10 bases between. The CDR3 consists of 15 residues. The chain's CDR3 is CASSLQGVVNTEAFF. CDR3 DNA sequence: TGTGCCAGCAGCTTACAGGGAGTTGTGAACACTGAAGCTTTCTTT. Variable domain in full (rest from reference TRBV7-8 and TRBJ1-1): GAGVSQSPRYKVAKRGQDVALRCDPISGHVSLFWYQQALGQGPEFLTYFQNEAQLDKSGLPSDRFFAERPEGSVSTLKIQRTQQEDSAVYLCASSLQGVVNTEAFFGQGTRLTVV.

This clonotype occurred a few times. The CDR3 sequence: CASSKGGADTQYF. The DNA of the CDR3 is TGTGCCAGCAGCAAAGGCGGGGCAGATACGCAGTATTTT. The rearrangement uses TRBV2 and TRBJ2-3; a weak D match, TRBD2 (6 bases). The V end lost 6 bases, the J end lost 4 bases, and 11 bases lay between the germline ends. CDR1 is SNHLY, CDR2 FYNNEI, per germline. This CDR3 comprises 13 residues.

This clonotype was counted only a few times. The gene calls are TRBV5-1 and TRBJ1-2, with a tentative D call TRBD1 (6 bases). V lost 2 bases and J 2 bases, leaving 16 bases between the germline ends. Germline-derived CDR1 and CDR2 are SGHRS and YFSETQ. This CDR3 region has 16 residues. The CDR3 DNA follows: TGCGCCAGCAGCTTCACCTTCGGGACAAAAAACTATGGCTACACCTTC. This codes for CASSFTFGTKNYGYTF. Combining the CDR3 with reference TRBV5-1 and TRBJ1-2 gives the whole variable domain KAGVTQTPRYLIKTRGQQVTLSCSPISGHRSVSWYQQTPGQGLQFLFEYFSETQRNKGNFPGRFSGRQFSNSRSEMNVSTLELGDSALYLCASSFTFGTKNYGYTFGSGTRLTVV.

The rearrangement joins TRBV12-3 or TRBV12-4 to TRBJ2-1; 9 positions agree with TRBD1. The CDR3 is 15 amino acids. The ends lost 4 bases at V and 4 bases at J; junction bases unmatched: 5. CDR3: CASSSTGQGYNEQFF. Here the CDR3 DNA reads TGTGCCAGCAGTTCTACGGGACAGGGATACAATGAGCAGTTCTTC.

The rearrangement links TRBV6-1 to TRBJ1-5; D uncertain. Trimming pared 2 bases from V and 9 bases from J, leaving 5 bases between. The CDR3 consists of 11 residues. In germline, CDR1 is MNHNS, CDR2 SASEGT. The CDR3 coding sequence is TGTGCCAGCAGTGAACAGTTGCCCCAGCATTTT. Its protein is CASSEQLPQHF.

V is TRBV20-1 and J is TRBJ1-5; D might be TRBD1 (6 bases). Between the trimmed V and J ends, which lost 5 bases and 9 bases, there was a span of 14 bases. The CDR3 loop spans 12 amino acids. CDR1 is DFQATT and CDR2 is SNEGSKA in the germline V gene (reference sequence). CDR3 protein: CSAGTPSPPQHF. In DNA, the CDR3 is TGCAGTGCTGGGACACCCTCGCCGCCCCAGCATTTT.

This clonotype was recorded a few times. V is TRBV6-6 and J is TRBJ2-1, with TRBD2 identical over 9 bases. The CDR3 loop spans 15 amino acids. Germline assignment: CDR1 MNHNY and CDR2 SVGAGI (reference sequence). Trimming at V came to 3 bases and at J to 7 bases, leaving 7 bases not matched to a gene. CDR3 DNA sequence: TGTGCCAGCAGTTATAGCGGGAGTGTAGGGAATGAGCAGTTCTTC. Translated, it gives CASSYSGSVGNEQFF.

This clonotype was counted a few times. The chain is built from TRBV3-1 and TRBJ2-5; unclear D gene. CDR1 and CDR2 from the germline V gene are LGHDT and YNNKEL (reference sequence). V was pared by 6 bases and J by 1 base, with 12 bases between. The CDR3 is 14 amino acids. In DNA form, the CDR3 reads TGTGCCAGCAGGTCGTGGGCCTCCCAAGAGACCCAGTACTTC. Protein product: CASRSWASQETQYF.

As DNA, the CDR3 is TGTGCCAGCAGCGCGTGTGGACAGGGGAAGGTTAAAAATGAGCAGTACTTC. It codes for CASSACGQGKVKNEQYF. V gene TRBV21-1 combines with J gene TRBJ2-5; the table's D call, TRBD1, was not checked against the DNA. TRBV21-1 is flagged as a pseudogene. The CDR3 runs to 17 residues.

The J gene is TRBJ2-3, the V gene TRBV3-1; TRBD2 matches at 7 bases. Germline-derived CDR1 and CDR2 are LGHDT and YNNKEL (reference sequence). The CDR3 has 19 residues. The ends lost 4 bases at V and 4 bases at J; junction bases unmatched: 20. CDR3 residues: CASSLKGGASGRIADTQYF. CDR3 DNA: TGTGCCAGCAGCCTCAAAGGAGGGGCTAGCGGCCGGATCGCAGATACGCAGTATTTT.

The CDR3 coding sequence is TGTGCCAGCAGCCAAGAAACCCTAGGAAGGCGGGGGTTTGGAAATGAGCAGTTCTTC. It codes for CASSQETLGRRGFGNEQFF. The chain uses TRBV3-1 and TRBJ2-1; the match to TRBD2 covers 7 bases. Germline loops: CDR1 LGHDT, CDR2 YNNKEL (reference sequence). Trimming cost V 0 bases and J 7 bases; bases outside gene matches: 18. CDR3 length: 19 residues.

The chain has TRBV29-1 and TRBJ1-4, with D possibly being TRBD1 (5 bases). The CDR3 is 13 amino acids. V gave up 6 bases and J gave up 7 bases, with 15 bases separating them. Germline V CDR1 and CDR2: SQVTM, ANQGSEA. The CDR3 DNA reads as TGCAGCGTGGCACAGGCAGGGAGTGAAAAACTGTTTTTT. It yields the protein CSVAQAGSEKLFF.

The chain couples TRBV7-2 to TRBJ1-1; D uncertain. In germline, CDR1 is SGHTA, CDR2 FQGNSA. Trimming removed 2 bases from V and 1 base from J, with 8 bases in between. CDR3 length: 14 amino acids. CDR3 sequence: CASSLPRQNTEAFF. The DNA for the CDR3 is TGTGCCAGCAGCTTACCCCGACAGAACACTGAAGCTTTCTTT.

A few counts support this clonotype. V is TRBV3-1 and J is TRBJ1-1, with 10 bases matching TRBD1. The ends lost 4 bases at V and 5 bases at J; junction bases unmatched: 7. CDR3 length: 15 amino acids. Looked up from germline, CDR1 is LGHDT and CDR2 is YNNKEL (reference sequence). CDR3 bases: TGTGCCAGCAGCCCCCGGGACAGGGGAGGGACTGAAGCTTTCTTT. This codes for CASSPRDRGGTEAFF.

This clonotype was seen only a few times. The chain recombines TRBV5-1 with TRBJ2-1; 11 bases fit TRBD2. Germline V lookup: CDR1 SGHRS, CDR2 YFSETQ. V gave up 3 bases and J gave up 7 bases; unmatched junction bases: 12. This CDR3 is built from 17 residues. CDR3 in amino acids: CASSSNPGTSGGNEQFF. In nucleotides, the CDR3 is TGCGCCAGCAGCTCTAACCCTGGGACTAGCGGTGGTAATGAGCAGTTCTTC.

The chain carries TRBV2 and TRBJ2-2; D unclear. V dropped 0 bases and J dropped 2 bases, with 13 bases sitting between them. The germline gives CDR1 SNHLY, CDR2 FYNNEI. CDR3 length equals 17 residues. The CDR3 DNA follows: TGTGCCAGCAGTGAAGCGCTGTGGGCGTACAACACCGGGGAGCTGTTTTTT. The encoded protein is CASSEALWAYNTGELFF.

At least ten counts were recorded for this clonotype. The CDR3 DNA is TGTGCCATCAGTGATAAAATGGCAACTAACTATGGCTACACCTTC. The encoded protein is CAISDKMATNYGYTF. The V and J genes are TRBV10-3 and TRBJ1-2; D ambiguous. The CDR3 sequence is 15 residues long. V was trimmed by 3 bases and J by 0 bases, leaving 11 bases between them. The germline gives CDR1 ENHRY, CDR2 SYGVKD.

V gene TRBV20-1 combines with J gene TRBJ2-4; tentatively, D is TRBD1 or TRBD2 (5 bases each). The DNA end favors TRBJ2-7, so the J call may be wrong. The length of the CDR3 is 14 residues. Per the germline V gene, CDR1 is DFQATT and CDR2 is SNEGSKA (reference sequence). The CDR3 sequence is CSALGTKPPHEQYF. The CDR3 DNA reads TGCAGTGCGCTCGGGACGAAACCTCCCCACGAGCAGTACTTC.

V and J are TRBV6-6 and TRBJ1-1; no clear D gene. The CDR3 is made up of 12 amino acids. Between the trimmed V and J ends, which lost 8 bases and 0 bases, there was a span of 7 bases. Germline loops: CDR1 MNHNY, CDR2 SVGAGI (reference sequence). This chain's CDR3 is CASEGVNTEAFF. CDR3 in DNA: TGTGCCAGCGAGGGAGTGAACACTGAAGCTTTCTTT.

This clonotype was counted ten times or more. V usage is TRBV28 and J usage is TRBJ1-4, with D possibly matching TRBD1 (6 bases). Trimming left V 6 bases short and J 3 bases short, with 11 bases between. In germline, CDR1 is MDHEN, CDR2 SYDVKM. The CDR3 is 14 residues long. CDR3 region: CASSFSGANEKLFF. The CDR3 nucleotides read TGTGCCAGCAGCTTCTCAGGGGCTAATGAAAAACTGTTTTTT.

This clonotype was found a few times. V gene TRBV20-1 combines with J gene TRBJ2-4; TRBD1 matches at 8 bases. This CDR3 is 16 amino acids long. The junction had 10 bases not matched to a gene; V was cut back by 3 bases and J by 3 bases. Germline V lookup: CDR1 DFQATT, CDR2 SNEGSKA (reference sequence). CDR3 DNA: TGCAGTGCTAGCGGTCGGACAGGGATTGGCAAAAACATTCAGTACTTC. It is translated as CSASGRTGIGKNIQYF.

This chain joins TRBV20-1 and TRBJ2-1; 8 bases are shared with TRBD2. Trimming removed 6 bases from V and 5 bases from J; junction bases left unmatched: 6. Per the germline V gene, CDR1 is DFQATT and CDR2 is SNEGSKA (reference sequence). This CDR3 has 13 amino acids. CDR3 bases: TGCAGTGCCCCGACGGGAGGGAACAATGAGCAGTTCTTC. It codes for CSAPTGGNNEQFF.

This rearrangement joins TRBV18 to TRBJ2-3; 7 bases line up with TRBD2. CDR3 length equals 14 residues. The junction had 6 bases not matched to a gene; V was cut back by 3 bases and J by 6 bases. CDR1 and CDR2 (germline): KGHSH, LQKENI. This CDR3 reads CASSPRDYYDTQYF. CDR3 DNA: TGTGCCAGCTCACCGCGGGACTATTACGATACGCAGTATTTT.

This rearrangement joins TRBV20-1 to TRBJ2-2; no clear D. Trimming pared 0 bases from V and 0 bases from J, leaving 17 bases between. The CDR3 runs to 18 residues. Germline V gene sequence: CDR1 DFQATT, CDR2 SNEGSKA (reference sequence). The CDR3 is CSARDSPYTHPNTGELFF. The CDR3 bases are TGCAGTGCTAGAGATTCCCCTTACACTCACCCGAACACCGGGGAGCTGTTTTTT.

V gene TRBV10-3 combines with J gene TRBJ1-1; the D gene is possibly TRBD1 (6 bases). CDR1 and CDR2 from the germline V gene are ENHRY and SYGVKD. The CDR3 loop spans 11 amino acids. Trimming pared 8 bases from V and 4 bases from J, leaving 8 bases between. The CDR3 here is CAIGRGTEAFF. CDR3 nucleotides: TGTGCCATCGGCAGGGGCACTGAAGCTTTCTTT.

At least ten counts were recorded for this clonotype. This chain links TRBV29-1 with TRBJ1-2; 7 nucleotides align to TRBD1. The V and J ends lost 5 bases and 8 bases, in that order; junction bases with no gene match: 8. The CDR3 has 12 residues. In germline, CDR1 is SQVTM, CDR2 ANQGSEA. CDR3 region: CSVSTGERGYTF. The CDR3 DNA follows: TGCAGCGTTTCCACAGGGGAGCGGGGCTACACCTTC.

This clonotype was picked up a small number of times. The chain is built from TRBV29-1 and TRBJ2-1; 11 bases are shared with TRBD2. Trimming cost V 8 bases and J 4 bases; bases outside gene matches: 13. Looked up from germline, CDR1 is SQVTM and CDR2 is ANQGSEA. The CDR3 has 16 residues. CDR3 residues: CSFLSGRATQYNEQFF. CDR3 DNA sequence: TGCAGCTTCCTTAGCGGGAGGGCCACCCAATACAATGAGCAGTTCTTC.